The rows below give T cell receptor beta chains drawn from one sample of a study of blood T cells in healthy people across ages. TCRdb re-derived calls from the 5' RACE reads in MiXCR, one entry per CDR3 protein. The sample records approximately 900,000 distinct CDR3 sequences, around 46% being singletons. Material: blood. These receptors originate from a man in his thirties or forties in good health. Each CDR3 is given with its conserved first and last residue. The order of the fields is CDR3 length, J gene, D gene, V gene, clone size, CDR3 DNA, CDR3 protein. A D gene is named only where the DNA matches it firmly. Not all rows give a size; the values are once, few, many and, for expanded clones, a class.

12	TRBJ2-2	.	TRBV12-3/TRBV12-4	once	TGTGCCAGCAGTTATTCCCCCGGGGAGCTGTTTTTT	CASSYSPGELFF
15	TRBJ2-4	TRBD1	TRBV13	few	TGTGCCAGCAGCCGGGGACAGCTAGCCAAAAACATTCAGTACTTC	CASSRGQLAKNIQYF
19	TRBJ1-5	TRBD1	TRBV28	many	TGTGCCAGCACCCCTTGGGGACAGGGGGCCCTGATTAGCAATCAGCCCCAGCATTTT	CASTPWGQGALISNQPQHF
17	TRBJ2-3	.	TRBV7-8	.	TGTGCCAGCAGCTTACTAATCGCGGGGGCGCTGGGAGATACGCAGTATTTT	CASSLLIAGALGDTQYF
15	TRBJ2-1	TRBD2	TRBV27	.	TGTGCCAGCAGTTTTGGCGGGGGGAGTGGAAATGAGCAGTTCTTC	CASSFGGGSGNEQFF
14	TRBJ2-3	TRBD2	TRBV20-1	.	TGCAGTGCCTATGATAGCGGGGGAGCAGATACGCAGTATTTT	CSAYDSGGADTQYF
12	TRBJ1-2	.	TRBV10-3	few	TGTGCCATCAGTGATGAGACGCGGGGCTACACCTTC	CAISDETRGYTF
12	TRBJ1-2	.	TRBV6-5	few	TGTGCCAGCAGTTACGGGGCAGGGGGCTACACCTTC	CASSYGAGGYTF
19	TRBJ1-4	TRBD1	TRBV15	.	TGTGCCACCAGCAGCGCCCATCCGGGACAGGGCTCAGCTAATGAAAAACTGTTTTTT	CATSSAHPGQGSANEKLFF
16	TRBJ1-2	.	TRBV27	few	TGTGCCAGCAGTATACGACAAGACAAGGCTAACTATGGCTACACCTTC	CASSIRQDKANYGYTF
15	TRBJ2-5	TRBD2	TRBV7-2	once	TGTGCCAGCAGCTCGGGACTAGCGGGAGCAGAGACCCAGTACTTC	CASSSGLAGAETQYF
12	TRBJ2-3	TRBD1	TRBV10-3	.	TGTGCCTCACAGGGGAGCTCAGATACGCAGTATTTT	CASQGSSDTQYF
17	TRBJ1-5	TRBD1	TRBV20-1	.	TGCAGTGCTAACCCGGGACAGGGAGTTTGGAGCAATCAGCCCCAGCATTTT	CSANPGQGVWSNQPQHF
15	TRBJ2-1	.	TRBV5-1	many	TGCGCCAGCAGCTTGAACGGGGGCCGAGTAAATGAGCAGTTCTTC	CASSLNGGRVNEQFF
17	TRBJ2-3	TRBD2	TRBV11-3	.	TGTGCCAGCAGACCCCGACTAGCGGGGGGACTAGTTGATACGCAGTATTTT	CASRPRLAGGLVDTQYF
13	TRBJ1-2	.	TRBV7-2	.	TGTGCCAGCAGCCGTCCGGGCCCCTATGGCTACACCTTC	CASSRPGPYGYTF
15	TRBJ2-2	.	TRBV5-6	.	TGTGCCAGCAGCTTAAGTGGGCGGTACACCGGGGAGCTGTTTTTT	CASSLSGRYTGELFF
16	TRBJ2-5	.	TRBV7-2	.	TGTGCCAGCAGCTTGGTGGCTGCCCAAAGGCAAGAGACCCAGTACTTC	CASSLVAAQRQETQYF
15	TRBJ2-7	.	TRBV7-2	.	TGTGCCAGCAGCCCACAGGCAAAAAGCTCCTACGAGCAGTACTTC	CASSPQAKSSYEQYF
16	TRBJ2-1	.	TRBV6-5	.	TGTGCCAGCAGTTACTCGGTGGAGTACTCCTACAATGAGCAGTTCTTC	CASSYSVEYSYNEQFF
15	TRBJ2-5	.	TRBV2	.	TGTGCCAGCAGCCGTCGGTGGCAGGGCCAAGAGACCCAGTACTTC	CASSRRWQGQETQYF
13	TRBJ1-2	TRBD1	TRBV20-1	.	TGCAGTGCCCTAGACAGGGCCCGAGATGGCTACACCTTC	CSALDRARDGYTF
17	TRBJ2-6	.	TRBV12-3/TRBV12-4	few	TGTGCCAGCAGTTCAACAGGGGAGGTATCTGGGGCCAACGTCCTGACTTTC	CASSSTGEVSGANVLTF
16	TRBJ1-2	TRBD1	TRBV6-5	.	TGTGCCAGCAGTAACAGGGGCGCCGGGGCGAGCTATGGCTACACCTTC	CASSNRGAGASYGYTF
13	TRBJ2-3	.	TRBV4-1	few	TGCGCCAGCAGCCAAGCCCACGCAGATACGCAGTATTTT	CASSQAHADTQYF
16	TRBJ1-2	.	TRBV4-1	.	TGCGCCAGCAGCCAGCAAACCCAGGGAACCATTGGCGGCTACACCTTC	CASSQQTQGTIGGYTF
13	TRBJ1-1	.	TRBV11-2	once	TGTGCCAGCAGCTATCAGCAGAACACTGAAGCTTTCTTT	CASSYQQNTEAFF
14	TRBJ1-2	TRBD1	TRBV10-3	few	TGTGCCATCAGTGGACAGGGAAAAAGGACTGAGGACACCTTC	CAISGQGKRTEDTF
12	TRBJ2-7	TRBD1	TRBV29-1	.	TGCAGCGTCGAACAGGGGGCTAACGAGCAGTACTTC	CSVEQGANEQYF
15	TRBJ2-7	TRBD2	TRBV29-1	.	TGCAGCGTTGAGCTCGGCGGGGGTACCTTCTACGAGCAGTACTTC	CSVELGGGTFYEQYF
15	TRBJ2-7	TRBD1	TRBV6-5	.	TGTGCCAGCAGTTACTCGGACAGGGGGTATTACGAGCAGTACTTC	CASSYSDRGYYEQYF
13	TRBJ1-2	.	TRBV20-1	once	TGCAGTGCTAGAGATGGGCTTTACTATGGCTACACCTTC	CSARDGLYYGYTF
14	TRBJ2-5	.	TRBV5-1	.	TGCGCCAGCAGCGTGAGAACGGACCAAGAGACCCAGTACTTC	CASSVRTDQETQYF
13	TRBJ2-7	.	TRBV2	.	TGTGCCAGCAGTGTCCTCTCCGCCTACGAGCAGTACTTC	CASSVLSAYEQYF
19	TRBJ2-7	TRBD2	TRBV4-1	.	TGCGCCAGCAGCCAAAAGATCTTGGGCAGCGGGGGGTCGGTATACGAGCAGTACTTC	CASSQKILGSGGSVYEQYF
13	TRBJ1-3	.	TRBV25-1	.	TGTGCCAGCAGTAACAGGGAGTTTAGCGCCATATATTTT	CASSNREFSAIYF
11	TRBJ1-4	.	TRBV20-1	.	TGCAGTGTCGAGAAGGATGAAAAACTGTTTTTT	CSVEKDEKLFF
15	TRBJ2-7	.	TRBV4-2	few	TGTGCCAGCAGCCAAGATTGGGTCAGGGGAGTGTGGCAGTACTTC	CASSQDWVRGVWQYF
15	TRBJ2-5	.	TRBV21-1	.	TGTGCCAGCAGGGTACCGGGCCCCGGGACGGGGACCCAGTACTTC	CASRVPGPGTGTQYF
15	TRBJ2-7	.	TRBV27	.	TGTGCCAGCAGTTTCTTAGCGGCGGGCTCCTACGGGCAGTACTTC	CASSFLAAGSYGQYF
16	TRBJ1-1	.	TRBV7-2	.	TGTGCCAGCAGCTTAACGACTGGGAGGCTGAACACTGAAGCTTTCTTT	CASSLTTGRLNTEAFF
14	TRBJ1-2	.	TRBV5-1	few	TGCGCCAGCAGCTTAGGTTCTGACAACTATGGCTACACCTTC	CASSLGSDNYGYTF
15	TRBJ2-3	.	TRBV10-3	few	TGTGCCATCAGTGAGAAACTCCGGGGGAGTGATACGCAGTATTTT	CAISEKLRGSDTQYF
11	TRBJ2-5	.	TRBV29-1	few	TGCAGCTCCGCCGGGGGAGAGACCCAGTACTTC	CSSAGGETQYF
15	TRBJ2-7	.	TRBV6-1	few	TGTGCCAGCAGTGGACAGGCCTCAGGGGACTACGAGCAGTACTTC	CASSGQASGDYEQYF
14	TRBJ2-7	.	TRBV15	once	TGTGCCACCAGCAGAGTCACGGTCTCCTACGAGCAGTACTTC	CATSRVTVSYEQYF
16	TRBJ2-3	.	TRBV7-8	.	TGTGCCAGCAGCCCCTTCCCTGCCGCTAGCACAGATACGCAGTATTTT	CASSPFPAASTDTQYF
15	TRBJ1-1	.	TRBV7-2	.	TGTGCCAGCAGCCGACCGGGCCCCAAGGGCACTGAAGCTTTCTTT	CASSRPGPKGTEAFF
16	TRBJ2-4	TRBD1	TRBV7-9	.	TGTGCCAGCAGACACGACAGGGGTCCCGCCAAAAACATTCAGTACTTC	CASRHDRGPAKNIQYF
17	TRBJ2-6	.	TRBV6-6	.	TGTGCCAGCAGTTACGCGACAGAGCCCTCTGGGGCCAACGTCCTGACTTTC	CASSYATEPSGANVLTF
15	TRBJ2-7	.	TRBV4-3	.	TGCGCCAGCAGCCAAGATGAGGACAACTTCTACGAGCAGTACTTC	CASSQDEDNFYEQYF
16	TRBJ2-3	TRBD2	TRBV6-4	.	TGTGCCAGCAGTGTTACTAGCGGGGGGGCTACAGATACGCAGTATTTT	CASSVTSGGATDTQYF
13	TRBJ2-7	TRBD1	TRBV7-2	.	TGTGCCAGCAGCCAGACAGGGTTCTACGAGCAGTACTTC	CASSQTGFYEQYF
14	TRBJ2-3	.	TRBV15	few	TGTGCCACCAGCACCCGGGGTAGCGGACATACGCAGTATTTT	CATSTRGSGHTQYF
16	TRBJ1-2	.	TRBV7-2	many	TGTGCCAGCAGCCCTTCAGGACAGAGCCTCTTTTATGGCTACACCTTC	CASSPSGQSLFYGYTF
14	TRBJ1-6	.	TRBV27	few	TGTGCCAGCACCACCTGGGGGGCCAATTCACCCCTCCACTTT	CASTTWGANSPLHF
15	TRBJ1-6	.	TRBV4-3	.	TGCGCCAGCAGCCAAGATCCAGGGGAAAGGTCACCCCTCCACTTT	CASSQDPGERSPLHF
14	TRBJ2-2	.	TRBV12-3/TRBV12-4	.	TGTGCCAGCAGCTATGGGACACCCACCGGGGAGCTGTTTTTT	CASSYGTPTGELFF
14	TRBJ2-7	.	TRBV28	.	TGTGCCAGCAGTTTTTCGGGGGGCTCTGACGAGCAGTACTTC	CASSFSGGSDEQYF